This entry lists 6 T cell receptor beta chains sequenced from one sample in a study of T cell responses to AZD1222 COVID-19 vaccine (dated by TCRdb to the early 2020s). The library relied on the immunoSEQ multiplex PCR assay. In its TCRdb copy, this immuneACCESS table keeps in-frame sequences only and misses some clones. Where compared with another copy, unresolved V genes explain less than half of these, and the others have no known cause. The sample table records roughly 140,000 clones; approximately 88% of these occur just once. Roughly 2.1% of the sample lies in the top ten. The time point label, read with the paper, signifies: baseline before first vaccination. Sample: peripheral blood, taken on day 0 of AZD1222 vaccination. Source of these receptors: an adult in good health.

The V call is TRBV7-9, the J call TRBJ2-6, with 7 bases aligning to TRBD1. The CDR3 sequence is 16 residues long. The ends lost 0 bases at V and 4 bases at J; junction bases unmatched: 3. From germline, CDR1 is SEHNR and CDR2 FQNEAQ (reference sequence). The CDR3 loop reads CASSLARGPGANVLTF. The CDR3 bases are TGTGCCAGCAGCTTAGCGAGGGGGCCGGGGGCCAACGTCCTGACTTTC.

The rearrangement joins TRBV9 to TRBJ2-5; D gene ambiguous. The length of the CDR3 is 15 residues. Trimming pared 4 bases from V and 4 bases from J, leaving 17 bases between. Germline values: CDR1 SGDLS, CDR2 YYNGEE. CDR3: CASSPIGFLGETQYF. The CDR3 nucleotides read TGTGCCAGCAGCCCTATCGGGTTTTTGGGAGAGACCCAGTACTTC.

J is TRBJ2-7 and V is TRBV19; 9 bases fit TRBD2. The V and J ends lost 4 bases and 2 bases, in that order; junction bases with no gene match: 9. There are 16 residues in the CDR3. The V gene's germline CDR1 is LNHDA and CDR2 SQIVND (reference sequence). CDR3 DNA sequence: TGTGCCAGTAGTACCTCTAGCGGGACCTACCCCTACGAGCAGTACTTC. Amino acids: CASSTSSGTYPYEQYF.

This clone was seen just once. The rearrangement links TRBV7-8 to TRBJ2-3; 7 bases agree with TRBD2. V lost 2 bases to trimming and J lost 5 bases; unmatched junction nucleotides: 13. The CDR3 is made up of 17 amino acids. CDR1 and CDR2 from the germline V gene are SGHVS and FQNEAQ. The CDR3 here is CASSLTSFGRTKDTQYF. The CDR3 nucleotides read TGTGCCAGCAGCTTAACATCCTTCGGGAGGACTAAAGATACGCAGTATTTT.

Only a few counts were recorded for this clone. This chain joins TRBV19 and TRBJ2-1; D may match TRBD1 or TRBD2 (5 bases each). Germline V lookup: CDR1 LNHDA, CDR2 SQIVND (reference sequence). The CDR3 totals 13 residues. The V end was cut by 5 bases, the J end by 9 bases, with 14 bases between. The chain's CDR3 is CASSAGSVLEQFF. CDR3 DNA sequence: TGTGCCAGTAGTGCAGGGAGCGTACTTGAGCAGTTCTTC. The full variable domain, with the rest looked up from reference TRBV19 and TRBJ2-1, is DGGITQSPKYLFRKEGQNVTLSCEQNLNHDAMYWYRQDPGQGLRLIYYSQIVNDFQKGDIAEGYSVSREKKESFPLTVTSAQKNPTAFYLCASSAGSVLEQFFGPGTRLTVL.

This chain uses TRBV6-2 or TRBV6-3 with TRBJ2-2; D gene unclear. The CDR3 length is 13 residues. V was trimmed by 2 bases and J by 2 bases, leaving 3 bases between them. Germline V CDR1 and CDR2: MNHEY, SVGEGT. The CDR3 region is CASSYANTGELFF. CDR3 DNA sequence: TGTGCCAGCAGTTACGCCAACACCGGGGAGCTGTTTTTT.